These 20 T cell receptor beta chains originate from one sample sequenced in a study of blood T cell repertoires in COVID-19. Sequencing was performed with immunoSEQ multiplex PCR; in TCRdb, only in-frame clones are kept and a portion is missing. The sample contains a few hundred thousand clones, around 89% of which appear only once. Sequencing input: PBMCs or T cells enriched from blood (not recorded which). The source is a young woman who had recovered from COVID-19.

The chain uses TRBV30 and TRBJ2-7; a possible D gene is TRBD1 (6 bases). There are 14 residues in the CDR3. CDR1 and CDR2 from the germline V gene are GTSNPN and SVGIG (reference sequence). Trimming removed 0 bases from V and 2 bases from J, with 11 bases in between. CDR3 loop: CAWSVPDSPYEQYF. CDR3 bases: TGTGCCTGGAGTGTTCCGGACAGCCCCTACGAGCAGTACTTC.

CDR3: CASSSGQGATYEQYF. CDR3 bases: TGTGCCAGCAGTTCCGGACAGGGGGCAACCTACGAGCAGTACTTC. The chain links TRBV27 to TRBJ2-7; TRBD1 matches 11 bases. Germline CDR1 MNHEY, CDR2 SMNVEV (reference sequence). The V segment lost 4 bases and the J segment 2 bases; nucleotides outside the gene matches: 4. This CDR3 contains 15 residues.

This chain connects TRBV10-3 to TRBJ2-7; no definite D call. This CDR3 region has 11 residues. The V gene lost 6 bases and the J gene lost 4 bases, with 7 bases spanning the gap. CDR1 and CDR2 from the germline V gene are ENHRY and SYGVKD. The CDR3 DNA reads TGTGCCATCAGCGTACAGTACGAGCAGTACTTC. Protein sequence: CAISVQYEQYF.

V is TRBV4-1 and J is TRBJ1-1; D is ambiguous. Trimming cost V 0 bases and J 2 bases, with 7 bases left between them. CDR1 and CDR2 from the germline V gene are MGHRA and YSYEKL. The CDR3 has 14 residues. CDR3 in DNA: TGCGCCAGCAGCCAAGATGCGAGAAACACTGAAGCTTTCTTT. This encodes CASSQDARNTEAFF.

This clone occurred once. The gene calls are TRBV6-5 and TRBJ1-1, with TRBD1 as a possible D gene (5 bases). Germline loops: CDR1 MNHEY, CDR2 SVGAGI. The germline V and J ends were trimmed by 6 bases and 1 base, with 9 bases remaining between them. This CDR3 has 13 amino acids. Here the CDR3 reads CASRQGRNTEAFF. The CDR3 DNA sequence: TGTGCCAGCAGGCAGGGTCGGAACACTGAAGCTTTCTTT.

As DNA, the CDR3 is TGTGCCAGCAGCAAAGACCCGGGATCTGCTTACGAGCAGTACTTC. Its translation: CASSKDPGSAYEQYF. The chain couples TRBV21-1 to TRBJ2-7; whether TRBD2, the table's D call, matches the DNA was not checked. TRBV21-1 represents a pseudogene. There are 15 residues in the CDR3.

This clone was seen only a few times. In nucleotides, the CDR3 is TGTGCCAGCAGTTTATGGGGGCAGGGTAATCAGCCCCAGCATTTT. Its translation is CASSLWGQGNQPQHF. The chain couples TRBV27 to TRBJ1-5; D possibly corresponds to TRBD1 (6 bases). CDR3 length equals 15 residues. Germline V gene lookup returns CDR1 MNHEY and CDR2 SMNVEV (reference sequence). Trimming removed 1 base at V and 4 bases at J, with 11 bases between.

The rearrangement links TRBV4-2 to TRBJ1-1, with D possibly TRBD1 on 6 matching bases. Germline-derived CDR1 and CDR2 are LGHNA and YNFKEQ. V was clipped by 0 bases and J by 3 bases, with 8 bases between them. The CDR3 is made up of 14 amino acids. The CDR3 DNA follows: TGTGCCAGCAGCCAAGATTCAGGGGACACTGAAGCTTTCTTT. As protein: CASSQDSGDTEAFF.

The genes are TRBV4-3 and TRBJ1-6; maybe TRBD1 (5 bases). Germline lookup yields CDR1 LGHNA and CDR2 YSLEER. There are 15 residues in the CDR3. Trimming took 6 bases from V and 5 from J, leaving 14 bases between them. CDR3 region: CASSPAGGNNSPLHF. The DNA for the CDR3 is TGCGCCAGCAGTCCCGCGGGGGGGAATAATTCACCCCTCCACTTT.

The J gene is TRBJ2-1, the V gene TRBV7-9; the match to TRBD2 covers 7 bases. The length of the CDR3 is 13 residues. CDR1 is SEHNR and CDR2 is FQNEAQ in the germline V gene (reference sequence). J lost 7 bases, V lost 6 bases, and 6 bases had no gene match. The CDR3 bases are TGTGCCAGCAGTCTCAGCGGGGCAAATGAGCAGTTCTTC. It specifies CASSLSGANEQFF.

The chain joins TRBV19 to TRBJ1-5, with 8 bases that match TRBD1. Looked up from germline, CDR1 is LNHDA and CDR2 is SQIVND (reference sequence). V lost 2 bases to trimming and J lost 2 bases; unmatched junction nucleotides: 11. The CDR3 contains 18 residues. The CDR3 DNA reads as TGTGCCAGTAGTATACCCCCTCGACAGGGGAAGGGCAATCAGCCCCAGCATTTT. This gives the protein CASSIPPRQGKGNQPQHF. The complete variable domain, with remaining parts taken from reference TRBV19 and TRBJ1-5, reads DGGITQSPKYLFRKEGQNVTLSCEQNLNHDAMYWYRQDPGQGLRLIYYSQIVNDFQKGDIAEGYSVSREKKESFPLTVTSAQKNPTAFYLCASSIPPRQGKGNQPQHFGDGTRLSIL.

A remark on this clone: Mismatch with germline at one junction end may stem from a read error. The chain employs TRBV27 and TRBJ2-1, with 9 bases matching TRBD1. The CDR3 has 15 residues. The germline V gene has CDR1 MNHEY and CDR2 SMNVEV (reference sequence). The CDR3 DNA reads as TGTGCCAGCAGTTCCCGGACAGGGGACTACCATGAGCAGTTCTTC. It yields the protein CASSSRTGDYHEQFF.

The chain joins TRBV25-1 to TRBJ2-3; D possibly corresponds to TRBD2 (6 bases). V lost 5 bases to trimming and J lost 5 bases, with 17 bases between them. Germline loops: CDR1 MGHDK, CDR2 SYGVNS. The CDR3 is 15 amino acids. The CDR3 spells CASSRLRDPRDTQYF. The CDR3 DNA reads TGTGCCAGCAGTAGACTGCGGGACCCTCGAGATACGCAGTATTTT.

The chain joins TRBV30 to TRBJ2-7; 10 bases are shared with TRBD1. Germline V gene data show CDR1 as GTSNPN and CDR2 as SVGIG (reference sequence). The CDR3 runs 11 residues. V shed 8 bases, J shed 5 bases, and the junction held 3 bases outside the gene matches. CDR3 sequence: CARDRGNEQYF. In DNA form, the CDR3 reads TGTGCCAGGGACAGGGGAAACGAGCAGTACTTC.

The rearrangement uses TRBV18 and TRBJ2-2, with D perhaps TRBD1 (5 bases). Trimming cost V 4 bases and J 7 bases, with 25 bases left between them. Germline loops: CDR1 KGHSH, CDR2 LQKENI. The CDR3 is 18 amino acids. CDR3 bases: TGTGCCAGCTCACGTTTCGTCGGACAACCCAGTGTGAGCGGGGAGCTGTTTTTT. This translates into CASSRFVGQPSVSGELFF.

CDR3 amino acids: CASSLRRAASNTGELFF. CDR3 DNA: TGTGCCAGCAGTCTACGGCGGGCAGCTTCGAACACCGGGGAGCTGTTTTTT. The chain carries TRBV28 and TRBJ2-2; weak D call: TRBD2 (5 bases). The CDR3 loop spans 17 amino acids. V was clipped by 5 bases and J by 0 bases, with 16 bases between them. Germline V CDR1 and CDR2: MDHEN, SYDVKM.

The rearrangement links TRBV7-8 to TRBJ2-1; weak D call: TRBD1 (5 bases). Germline V gene lookup returns CDR1 SGHVS and CDR2 FQNEAQ. The V end was cut by 6 bases, the J end by 0 bases, with 15 bases between. The CDR3 contains 16 residues. CDR3 nucleotides: TGTGCCAGCAGTTACAGGCCAGGTTCCTCCTACAATGAGCAGTTCTTC. Amino acid sequence: CASSYRPGSSYNEQFF.

The chain has TRBV6-5 and TRBJ1-5; D is ambiguous. The CDR3 runs 16 residues. The ends were cut back, 0 bases at V and 3 bases at J, with 12 bases in the middle. Per germline, CDR1 MNHEY and CDR2 SVGAGI. DNA of the CDR3: TGTGCCAGCAGTTACTCCCCGGGAGGGTCCAATCAGCCCCAGCATTTT. Protein product: CASSYSPGGSNQPQHF.

This rearrangement joins TRBV5-1 to TRBJ1-1; maybe TRBD1 (5 bases). The germline V and J ends were trimmed by 4 bases and 4 bases, with 17 bases remaining between them. This CDR3 contains 15 residues. Germline values: CDR1 SGHRS, CDR2 YFSETQ. As DNA, the CDR3 is TGCGCCAGCAGCGTGGTGGTCGGAGGGGCCACTGAAGCTTTCTTT. Translated, it gives CASSVVVGGATEAFF. Drawing the rest from reference TRBV5-1 and TRBJ1-1, the complete variable domain is KAGVTQTPRYLIKTRGQQVTLSCSPISGHRSVSWYQQTPGQGLQFLFEYFSETQRNKGNFPGRFSGRQFSNSRSEMNVSTLELGDSALYLCASSVVVGGATEAFFGQGTRLTVV.

This chain joins TRBV27 and TRBJ2-2; 8 bases align to TRBD2. This CDR3 spans 15 amino acids. Germline values: CDR1 MNHEY, CDR2 SMNVEV (reference sequence). With 3 bases clipped from V and 4 bases from J, the junction kept 4 bases outside the gene matches. CDR3 in amino acids: CASSFGTSGTGELFF. The CDR3 nucleotides are TGTGCCAGCAGTTTCGGCACTAGCGGCACCGGGGAGCTGTTTTTT.